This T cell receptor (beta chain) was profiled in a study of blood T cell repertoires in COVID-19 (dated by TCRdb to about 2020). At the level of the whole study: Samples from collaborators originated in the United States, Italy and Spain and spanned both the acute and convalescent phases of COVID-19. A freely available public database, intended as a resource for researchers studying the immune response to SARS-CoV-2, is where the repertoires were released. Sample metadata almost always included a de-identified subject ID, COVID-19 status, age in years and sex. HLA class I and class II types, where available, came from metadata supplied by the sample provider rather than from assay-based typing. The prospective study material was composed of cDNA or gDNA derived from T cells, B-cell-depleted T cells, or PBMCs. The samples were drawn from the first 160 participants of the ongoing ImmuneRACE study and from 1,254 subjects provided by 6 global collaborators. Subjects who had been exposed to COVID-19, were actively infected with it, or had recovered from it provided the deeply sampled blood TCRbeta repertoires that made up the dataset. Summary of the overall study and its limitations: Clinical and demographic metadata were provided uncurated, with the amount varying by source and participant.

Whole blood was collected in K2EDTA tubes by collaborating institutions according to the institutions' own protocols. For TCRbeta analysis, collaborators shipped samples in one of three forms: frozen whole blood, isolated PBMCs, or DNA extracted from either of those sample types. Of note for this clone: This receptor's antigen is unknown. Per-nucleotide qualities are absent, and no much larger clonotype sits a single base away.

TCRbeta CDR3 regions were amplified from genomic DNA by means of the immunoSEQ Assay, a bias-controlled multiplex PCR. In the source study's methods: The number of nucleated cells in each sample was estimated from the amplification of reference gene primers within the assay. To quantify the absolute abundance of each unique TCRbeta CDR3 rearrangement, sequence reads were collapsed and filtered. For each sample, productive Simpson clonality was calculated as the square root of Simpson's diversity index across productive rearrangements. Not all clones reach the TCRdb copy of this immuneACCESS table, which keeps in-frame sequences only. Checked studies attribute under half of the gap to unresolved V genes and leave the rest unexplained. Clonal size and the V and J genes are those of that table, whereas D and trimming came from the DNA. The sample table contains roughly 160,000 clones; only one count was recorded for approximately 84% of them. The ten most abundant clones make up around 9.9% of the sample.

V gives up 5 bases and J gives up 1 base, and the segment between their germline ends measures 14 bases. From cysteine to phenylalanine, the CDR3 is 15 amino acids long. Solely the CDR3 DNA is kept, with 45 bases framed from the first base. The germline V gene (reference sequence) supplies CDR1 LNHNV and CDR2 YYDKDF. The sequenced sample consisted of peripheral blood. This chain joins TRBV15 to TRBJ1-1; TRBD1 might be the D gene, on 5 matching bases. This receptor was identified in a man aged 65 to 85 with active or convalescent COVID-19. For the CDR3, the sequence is CATSGRLTANTEAFF. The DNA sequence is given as TGTGCCACCAGCGGACGATTGACAGCGAACACTGAAGCTTTCTTT.